The 25 T cell receptor beta chains below all came from one sample that was sequenced in a study of T cells in Graves' hyperthyroidism and ophthalmopathy. Amplification targeted TCR beta CDR3 regions from RNA transcripts. Primed by the HTBI set, a first-round RT-PCR was run on the TCR CDR3. TCRdb reprocessed the multiplex PCR reads with MiXCR, giving one entry per CDR3 protein. The sample lists hundreds of thousands of distinct CDR3 sequences, around 20% occurring once. Sequenced input: blood. The receptors come from a man aged 30 to 45 with Graves' ophthalmopathy.

This clonotype was seen many times. The chain has TRBV20-1 and TRBJ2-3; 8 bases are shared with TRBD2. CDR1 and CDR2 (germline): DFQATT, SNEGSKA (reference sequence). The CDR3 runs 15 residues. The V and J ends lost 6 bases and 4 bases, in that order; junction bases with no gene match: 12. CDR3 region: CSAGPGLVSADTQYF. In DNA form, the CDR3 reads TGCAGTGCCGGTCCGGGACTAGTGTCCGCAGATACGCAGTATTTT.

The DNA for the CDR3 is TGTGCCAGCCTCGACAGCGTGGGATACTTC. Protein: CASLDSVGYF. The V and J genes are TRBV7-3 and TRBJ2-5; weak D call: TRBD1 (5 bases). Germline CDR1 is SGHTA and CDR2 is FQGTGA. This CDR3 is 10 amino acids long. V was pared by 8 bases and J by 14 bases, with 15 bases between.

This clonotype came up a few times. This chain connects TRBV6-6 to TRBJ2-2; TRBD1 aligns across 7 bases. The junction had 13 bases not matched to a gene; V was cut back by 2 bases and J by 4 bases. The CDR3 loop spans 18 amino acids. Looked up from germline, CDR1 is MNHNY and CDR2 is SVGAGI (reference sequence). CDR3 sequence: CASSYVGKDRSPTGELFF. CDR3 sequence (DNA): TGTGCCAGCAGTTACGTGGGGAAGGACAGGTCCCCCACCGGGGAGCTGTTTTTT.

Concerning this clonotype itself: A much larger clone lies one base from this, so it may be a read error. The chain uses TRBV6-2 or TRBV6-3 and TRBJ2-1, with 9 bases aligning to TRBD1. Germline V gene sequence: CDR1 MNHEY, CDR2 SVGEGT. The CDR3 covers 15 residues. The CDR3 is CAGSYSGTGNNEQFF. The CDR3 bases are TGTGCCGGCAGTTACTCCGGGACAGGGAACAATGAGCAGTTCTTC.

V and J are TRBV5-6 and TRBJ2-1; D call uncertain. The V and J ends lost 0 bases and 15 bases respectively, with 16 bases between them. Germline assignment: CDR1 SGHDT and CDR2 YYEEEE. The CDR3 is 13 residues long. In DNA, the CDR3 is TGTGCCAGCAGCTTGGTCGGCCAGCAGGATCCGTTCTTC. The encoded protein is CASSLVGQQDPFF.

This clonotype has at least ten counts. This chain uses TRBV28 with TRBJ1-2; 8 nucleotides match TRBD1. Germline lookup yields CDR1 MDHEN and CDR2 SYDVKM. The CDR3 consists of 14 residues. V shed 5 bases and J 8 bases; nucleotides not matched to a gene: 10. CDR3 sequence (DNA): TGTGCCAGCAGTCGGTATCAGGGGGCGCAGGGCTACACCTTC. The encoded protein is CASSRYQGAQGYTF.

This clonotype was found a few times. This sequence joins TRBV4-2 and TRBJ1-2, with D possibly TRBD1 on 6 matching bases. This CDR3 has 14 residues. Germline V gene sequence: CDR1 LGHNA, CDR2 YNFKEQ. The V end was cut by 1 base, the J end by 6 bases, with 12 bases between. The CDR3 sequence is CASSQGGQHNGYTF. As DNA, the CDR3 is TGTGCCAGCAGCCAAGGAGGACAGCACAATGGCTACACCTTC.

V is TRBV7-3 and J is TRBJ2-6; D gene unclear. CDR3 length: 14 residues. Deletions cut 6 bases from V and 0 bases from J, with 6 bases between. Germline V gives CDR1 SGHTA, CDR2 FQGTGA. As DNA, the CDR3 is TGTGCCAGCAGGCTGACCTCTGGGGCCAACGTCCTGACTTTC. This translates into CASRLTSGANVLTF.

This clonotype occurred many times. The rearrangement links TRBV3-1 to TRBJ2-1, with a possible D match to TRBD2 (5 bases). The CDR3 is 17 amino acids. Germline values: CDR1 LGHDT, CDR2 YNNKEL (reference sequence). Trimming removed 0 bases from V and 2 bases from J, with 14 bases in between. The CDR3 DNA sequence: TGTGCCAGCAGCCAAGATCTCGGGATAGGCCCCTACAATGAGCAGTTCTTC. This encodes CASSQDLGIGPYNEQFF.

The chain recombines TRBV10-3 with TRBJ1-1; weak D call: TRBD1 (6 bases). V was shortened by 9 bases and J by 5 bases, with 16 bases between the two germline ends. This CDR3 is built from 13 residues. Germline V CDR1 and CDR2: ENHRY, SYGVKD. The CDR3 sequence: CAISAGVVTEAFF. The CDR3 bases are TGTGCCATATCCGCAGGGGTGGTAACTGAAGCTTTCTTT.

Only a few counts were recorded for this clonotype. V and J are TRBV2 and TRBJ2-1; the match to TRBD2 covers 7 bases. Trimming at V came to 10 bases and at J to 2 bases, leaving 5 bases not matched to a gene. CDR1 is SNHLY, CDR2 FYNNEI, per germline. There are 13 residues in the CDR3. The CDR3 DNA reads as TGTGCCACTGGGGAGGGTCCCTACAATGAGCAGTTCTTC. This sequence encodes CATGEGPYNEQFF.

This clonotype was detected ten times or more. J is TRBJ2-5 and V is TRBV6-1; D gene unclear. The CDR3 runs 13 residues. Germline-derived CDR1 and CDR2 are MNHNS and SASEGT. V was shortened by 5 bases and J by 0 bases, with 7 bases between the two germline ends. The CDR3 protein is CASSRQDQETQYF. CDR3 bases: TGTGCCAGCAGTCGTCAGGACCAAGAGACCCAGTACTTC.

This clonotype appeared a single time. The chain has TRBV5-6 and TRBJ1-2; D ambiguous. Looked up from germline, CDR1 is SGHDT and CDR2 is YYEEEE. The CDR3 is 14 amino acids. V lost 7 bases and J 7 bases, leaving 20 bases between the germline ends. CDR3 in amino acids: CASQAMAGSSGYTF. CDR3 sequence (DNA): TGTGCCAGCCAAGCTATGGCGGGGTCGAGTGGCTACACCTTC.

This clonotype was detected many times. The CDR3 loop reads CASSPSAVNTEAFF. The CDR3 DNA reads TGTGCCAGCTCACCGAGCGCAGTTAACACTGAAGCTTTCTTT. This chain joins TRBV18 and TRBJ1-1; no clear D. Germline lookup yields CDR1 KGHSH and CDR2 LQKENI. V was cut by 3 bases and J by 2 bases, with 10 bases left in between. The CDR3 totals 14 residues.

This clonotype came up many times. The rearrangement joins TRBV3-1 to TRBJ1-1; 10 bases align to TRBD1. Germline CDR1 reads LGHDT; CDR2 reads YNNKEL (reference sequence). V dropped 4 bases and J dropped 9; count of bases not matched to a gene: 2. CDR3 length: 12 residues. The CDR3 nucleotides read TGTGCCAGCAGCCCGGGACAGGGGAAAGCTTTCTTT. It is translated as CASSPGQGKAFF.

The chain couples TRBV5-6 to TRBJ1-5, with D perhaps matching TRBD1 (5 bases). The CDR3 spans 15 residues. The V and J ends lost 2 bases and 6 bases respectively, with 15 bases between them. Germline CDR1 SGHDT, CDR2 YYEEEE. CDR3 residues: CASSLGRRRGQPQHF. CDR3 DNA: TGTGCCAGCAGCTTAGGGAGGAGAAGGGGTCAGCCCCAGCATTTT. Drawing the rest from reference TRBV5-6 and TRBJ1-5, the complete variable domain is DAGVTQSPTHLIKTRGQQVTLRCSPKSGHDTVSWYQQALGQGPQFIFQYYEEEERQRGNFPDRFSGHQFPNYSSELNVNALLLGDSALYLCASSLGRRRGQPQHFGDGTRLSIL.

This clonotype was seen many times. The chain recombines TRBV2 with TRBJ2-5, with 9 nucleotides matching TRBD2. Germline V lookup: CDR1 SNHLY, CDR2 FYNNEI. There are 13 residues in the CDR3. V shed 10 bases, J shed 6 bases, and the junction held 9 bases outside the gene matches. In nucleotides, the CDR3 is TGTGCCATGTTTAGCGGGAGCGGGAAGACCCAGTACTTC. This sequence encodes CAMFSGSGKTQYF. Complete variable domain (other parts from reference TRBV2 and TRBJ2-5): EPEVTQTPSHQVTQMGQEVILRCVPISNHLYFYWYRQILGQKVEFLVSFYNNEISEKSEIFDDQFSVERPDGSNFTLKIRSTKLEDSAMYFCAMFSGSGKTQYFGPGTRLLVL.

The table lists this clonotype with a few counts. The DNA of the CDR3 is TGTGCCAGCAGCCTCGGGACTAGCGGGAGTAGGAATGAGCAGTTCTTC. Its translation is CASSLGTSGSRNEQFF. The genes are TRBV12-3 or TRBV12-4 and TRBJ2-1; 14 nucleotides match TRBD2. The length of the CDR3 is 16 residues. J lost 7 bases, V lost 6 bases, and 8 bases had no gene match.

This clonotype appeared many times. The gene calls are TRBV20-1 and TRBJ2-7; 9 nucleotides match TRBD2. The ends lost 1 base at V and 4 bases at J; junction bases unmatched: 11. The CDR3 sequence is 16 residues long. Germline-derived CDR1 and CDR2 are DFQATT and SNEGSKA (reference sequence). For the CDR3, the DNA is TGCAGTGCTAGAGGGGAGGGGCTAGCGGGATATTACGAGCAGTACTTC. Its protein product is CSARGEGLAGYYEQYF.

The chain carries TRBV4-2 and TRBJ2-1, with TRBD2 identical over 7 bases. This CDR3 is 18 amino acids long. The germline V gene has CDR1 LGHNA and CDR2 YNFKEQ. The trim removed 0 bases at V and 4 bases at J, leaving 12 bases unmatched. The CDR3 nucleotides are TGTGCCAGCAGCCAAGAATCGACGCGGGAGACCTTATACAATGAGCAGTTCTTC. Protein: CASSQESTRETLYNEQFF.

The chain uses TRBV27 and TRBJ1-1, with D perhaps TRBD1 (6 bases). The V and J ends lost 6 bases and 1 base respectively, with 15 bases between them. The V gene's germline CDR1 is MNHEY and CDR2 SMNVEV (reference sequence). The CDR3 consists of 15 residues. CDR3 region: CASRGGGDSNTEAFF. In DNA form, the CDR3 reads TGTGCCAGCAGAGGGGGTGGGGATTCGAACACTGAAGCTTTCTTT.

This clonotype was counted ten times or more. The rearrangement uses TRBV6-1 and TRBJ1-5; D gene uncertain. This CDR3 has 15 amino acids. V lost 0 bases and J 0 bases, leaving 6 bases between the germline ends. The germline gives CDR1 MNHNS, CDR2 SASEGT. CDR3 in DNA: TGTGCCAGCAGTGAAGCGTCGAATAGCAATCAGCCCCAGCATTTT. Translation: CASSEASNSNQPQHF.

This clonotype was detected a few times. V gene TRBV3-1 combines with J gene TRBJ2-1; TRBD2 agrees at 8 bases. The CDR3 runs to 22 residues. In germline, CDR1 is LGHDT, CDR2 YNNKEL (reference sequence). Losses at the gene ends were 0 bases for V and 5 bases for J; bases not matched to a gene: 24. The CDR3 sequence is CASSQDFPVREVGAPLDNEQFF. The CDR3 coding sequence is TGTGCCAGCAGCCAAGATTTCCCCGTGCGGGAGGTAGGGGCTCCTCTCGACAATGAGCAGTTCTTC.

This clonotype appeared a few times. The genes are TRBV4-1 and TRBJ2-5; maybe TRBD1 (5 bases). This CDR3 is built from 16 residues. Germline V lookup: CDR1 MGHRA, CDR2 YSYEKL. The V and J ends lost 4 bases and 4 bases respectively, with 19 bases between them. The CDR3 sequence: CASSPMPGFGGETQYF. DNA of the CDR3: TGCGCCAGCAGCCCAATGCCAGGGTTTGGCGGAGAGACCCAGTACTTC.

This clonotype has at least ten counts. The CDR3 region is CASSTLGSGSNEQYF. Here the CDR3 DNA reads TGTGCCAGCAGCACCCTTGGTAGCGGGTCGAACGAGCAGTACTTC. This chain joins TRBV28 and TRBJ2-7; 7 nucleotides agree with TRBD2. CDR3 length equals 15 residues. V was clipped by 6 bases and J by 5 bases; unmatched bases: 13. Germline V CDR1 and CDR2: MDHEN, SYDVKM.